This TCR beta chain was sequenced in a study of blood T cell repertoires in COVID-19. Concerning this clone itself: Different DNA sequences within this sample yield the same CDR3.

The CDR3 is made up of 16 amino acids. V dropped 5 bases and J dropped 0 bases, with 13 bases sitting between them. CDR1 is SGHAT and CDR2 is FQNNGV in the germline V gene. Here immunoSEQ multiplex PCR was the method, and the copy in TCRdb shows in-frame clones only, minus some. The table records fewer than 250,000 clones, about 88% of them present only once. The sequenced sample consisted of PBMCs or T cells enriched from blood (not recorded which). The V and J genes are TRBV11-2 and TRBJ2-2, with D possibly matching TRBD1 (6 bases). This clonotype originated in a woman aged 25-40 years who had recovered from COVID-19. As DNA, the CDR3 is TGTGCCAGCAGCCCAAGAGGGGGAGCGAACACCGGGGAGCTGTTTTTT. Its translation is CASSPRGGANTGELFF.